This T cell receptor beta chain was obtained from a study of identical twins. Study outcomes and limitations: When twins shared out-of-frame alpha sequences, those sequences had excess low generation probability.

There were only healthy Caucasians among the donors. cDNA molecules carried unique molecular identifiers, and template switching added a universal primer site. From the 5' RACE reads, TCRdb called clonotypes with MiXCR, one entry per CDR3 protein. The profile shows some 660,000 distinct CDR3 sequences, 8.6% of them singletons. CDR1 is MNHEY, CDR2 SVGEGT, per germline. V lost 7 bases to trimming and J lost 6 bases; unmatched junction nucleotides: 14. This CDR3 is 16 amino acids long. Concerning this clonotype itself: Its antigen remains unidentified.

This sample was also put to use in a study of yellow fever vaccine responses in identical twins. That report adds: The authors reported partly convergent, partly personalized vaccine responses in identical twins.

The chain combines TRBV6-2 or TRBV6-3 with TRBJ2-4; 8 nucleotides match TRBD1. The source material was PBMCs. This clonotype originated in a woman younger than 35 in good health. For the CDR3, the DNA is TGTGCCAGCACCAAAGCGGACAGGGCGAGAGGAAACATTCAGTACTTC. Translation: CASTKADRARGNIQYF.